These T cell receptor beta chains were read from a single sample in a study of T cells in tuberculosis. Assay used: immunoSEQ multiplex PCR; TCRdb lists only in-frame clones, some missing. The profile shows 20,000 to 25,000 clones, 95% to 96% of them singletons. The sample comprised PBMCs. The receptors shown here come from a donor aged 10 to 29 with latent tuberculosis or without tuberculosis infection. Each CDR3 is given with its conserved first and last residue. A D gene is named only where the DNA matches it firmly. Clone size appears in some rows only: once, few, many, or a class for an expanded clone.

V gene	J gene	clone size	D gene	CDR3 protein	CDR3 DNA
TRBV27	TRBJ2-1	.	TRBD2	CASSPRLAGRDEQFF	TGTGCCAGCAGTCCCCGACTAGCGGGGCGGGATGAGCAGTTCTTC
TRBV4-1	TRBJ1-1	.	.	CASSQVLVNTEAFF	TGCGCCAGCAGCCAAGTTTTAGTGAACACTGAAGCTTTCTTT
TRBV5-4	TRBJ1-2	.	.	CATRPAGDYGYTF	TGTGCCACCCGACCGGCGGGGGACTATGGCTACACCTTC
TRBV27	TRBJ1-1	.	TRBD1	CASSSDPGTVNAEAFF	TGTGCCAGCAGTTCCGACCCCGGGACAGTTAACGCTGAAGCTTTCTTT
TRBV5-1	TRBJ2-5	.	TRBD1	CASRWTGGQETQYF	TGCGCCAGCAGGTGGACAGGGGGTCAAGAGACCCAGTACTTC
TRBV12-2	TRBJ2-7	.	.	CASRLEGSQYF	TGTGCAAGTCGCTTAGAAGGGAGCCAGTACTTC
TRBV6-6	TRBJ2-5	once	TRBD2	CASTDSGGLVSGTQYF	TGTGCCAGCACCGACTCGGGGGGACTAGTGAGTGGGACCCAGTACTTC
TRBV27	TRBJ2-2	.	.	CASSLWAGDSEVF	TGTGCCAGCAGTTTATGGGCAGGGGATAGCGAAGTTTTT
TRBV27	TRBJ2-3	.	TRBD2	CASSLMRAGGGPDTQYF	TGTGCCAGCAGCCTTATGAGAGCGGGGGGAGGGCCAGATACGCAGTATTTT
TRBV9	TRBJ2-7	.	.	CASSVADGGYEQYF	TGTGCCAGCAGCGTTGCCGATGGGGGGTACGAGCAGTACTTC
TRBV4-1	TRBJ1-2	.	.	CASSQVVSWGGASYGYTF	TGCGCCAGCAGCCAAGTAGTATCATGGGGGGGCGCGAGCTATGGCTACACCTTC
TRBV7-8	TRBJ1-1	.	.	CASSPPMEGLNTEAFF	TGTGCCAGCAGCCCCCCCATGGAGGGCTTGAACACTGAAGCTTTCTTT
TRBV27	TRBJ2-5	few	.	CASGRQYQETQYF	TGTGCCAGCGGACGACAGTACCAAGAGACCCAGTACTTC
TRBV30	TRBJ1-4	.	.	CAWSGSRTLLNGKLFF	TGTGCCTGGAGTGGGTCTAGGACTCTATTGAATGGAAAACTGTTTTTT
TRBV19	TRBJ1-1	.	.	CASRSLSRDTEAFF	TGTGCCAGTAGATCTCTTTCGAGGGACACTGAAGCTTTCTTT
TRBV6-4	TRBJ1-2	.	.	CASRQWQDSNYGYTF	TGTGCCAGCAGGCAGTGGCAGGACTCTAACTATGGCTACACCTTC
TRBV11-2	TRBJ1-1	once	.	CASSSQGDGEAFF	TGTGCCAGCAGCTCACAGGGTGACGGTGAAGCTTTCTTT
TRBV18	TRBJ1-2	.	.	CASSLGTSYGYTF	TGTGCCAGCTCACTTGGGACAAGCTATGGCTACACCTTC
TRBV6-1	TRBJ2-3	.	.	CASTETVDTQYF	TGTGCCAGCACTGAGACAGTAGATACGCAGTATTTT
TRBV30	TRBJ2-2	.	.	CAWSGFRGELFF	TGTGCCTGGAGTGGTTTCCGTGGGGAGCTGTTTTTT
TRBV2	TRBJ2-2	once	TRBD1	CASSERQGPPGELFF	TGTGCCAGCAGTGAGAGACAGGGGCCCCCCGGGGAGCTGTTTTTT
TRBV10-3	TRBJ2-7	.	.	CAISVTRSRGSEQYF	TGTGCCATCAGTGTTACGAGGTCTAGGGGCTCAGAGCAGTACTTC
TRBV5-6	TRBJ2-5	.	.	CASTLRGETQYF	TGTGCCAGCACCCTACGGGGAGAGACCCAGTACTTC
TRBV7-8	TRBJ2-1	.	.	CASSPGLSSYNEQFF	TGTGCCAGCAGCCCGGGACTGAGCTCCTACAATGAGCAGTTCTTC
TRBV5-6	TRBJ2-1	.	.	CASSRTSKGQFF	TGTGCCAGCAGCCGGACTTCTAAGGGGCAGTTCTTC
TRBV28	TRBJ1-5	.	TRBD1	CASSPTDRGNQPQHF	TGTGCCAGCAGTCCTACGGACAGGGGTAATCAGCCCCAGCATTTT
TRBV6-5	TRBJ1-2	.	TRBD1	CASRTGGGYTF	TGTGCCAGCAGAACAGGGGGCGGCTACACCTTC
TRBV19	TRBJ2-3	.	TRBD2	CASSIGSGGLGDTQYF	TGTGCCAGTAGTATTGGTAGCGGGGGGTTGGGAGATACGCAGTATTTT
TRBV27	TRBJ2-3	.	.	CASSLEPRTDTQYF	TGTGCCAGCAGTTTAGAGCCCCGCACAGATACGCAGTATTTT
TRBV29-1	TRBJ2-7	.	.	CSVGQGGPYEQYF	TGCAGCGTTGGGCAGGGGGGACCCTACGAGCAGTACTTC
TRBV29-1	TRBJ2-1	.	.	CSVEWGGDEQFF	TGCAGCGTTGAATGGGGAGGAGATGAGCAGTTCTTC
TRBV5-1	TRBJ1-5	.	TRBD1	CASSLGWTGGETQHF	TGCGCCAGCAGCCTAGGGTGGACAGGGGGTGAGACCCAGCATTTT
TRBV6-1	TRBJ1-2	.	.	CASSRGDYGYTF	TGTGCCAGCAGCAGGGGAGACTATGGCTACACCTTC
TRBV15	TRBJ1-2	.	TRBD1	CATSGTGNGYTF	TGTGCCACCTCGGGGACAGGAAATGGCTACACCTTC
TRBV28	TRBJ2-2	once	.	CASSFTIGELFF	TGTGCCAGCAGTTTTACAATCGGGGAGCTGTTTTTT
TRBV12-5	TRBJ2-1	.	TRBD2	CASGLYLAGALNEQFF	TGTGCTAGTGGTTTGTACCTAGCGGGGGCGCTCAATGAGCAGTTCTTC
TRBV4-1	TRBJ1-1	.	.	CASSQGGGRMNTEAFF	TGCGCCAGCAGCCAGGGGGGAGGGAGGATGAACACTGAAGCTTTCTTT